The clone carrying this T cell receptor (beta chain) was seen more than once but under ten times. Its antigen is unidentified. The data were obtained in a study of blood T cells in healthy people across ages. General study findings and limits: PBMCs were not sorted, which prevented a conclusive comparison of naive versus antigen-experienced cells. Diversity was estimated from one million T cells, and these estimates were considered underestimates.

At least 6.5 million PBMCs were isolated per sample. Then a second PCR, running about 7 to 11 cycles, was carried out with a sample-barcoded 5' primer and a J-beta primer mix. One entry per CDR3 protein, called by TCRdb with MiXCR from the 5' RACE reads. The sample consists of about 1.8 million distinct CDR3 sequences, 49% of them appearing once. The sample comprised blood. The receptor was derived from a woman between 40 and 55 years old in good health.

The CDR3 is CASRASGGAADTQYF. Here the CDR3 DNA reads TGTGCCAGCAGGGCGAGCGGGGGGGCCGCGGATACGCAGTATTTT. This sequence joins TRBV6-2 or TRBV6-3 and TRBJ2-3, with 10 nucleotides matching TRBD2. The CDR3 loop spans 15 amino acids. V lost 6 bases, J lost 6 bases, and 9 bases stayed unmatched. Per germline, CDR1 MNHEY and CDR2 SVGEGT.